What follows are 7 T cell receptor beta chains derived from one specimen sequenced in a study of T-cell reconstitution after alpha-beta-depleted transplantation in children (dated by TCRdb to 2016 to 2018). Library generation was performed with PCR. The data were produced on an Illumina HiSeq 2500. TCR library preparation used molecular barcoding, with unique molecular identifiers applied to normalize quantification of the TCRbeta repertoire. The public reads were quality trimmed at Q25 with fastp and then assembled into clones with MiXCR by TCRdb, keeping productive beta chains. Each entry is one CDR3 protein sequence, shown with its most common DNA and genes. Present in this sample are around 87,000 distinct CDR3 sequences, roughly 8.3% of which were seen just once. Clones ranked in the top ten supply 5.5% to 8% of the sample. The sample here was PBMCs from the stem cell graft donor, taken from the stem cell graft. These receptors were collected from a human donor who donated a stem cell graft to a child with congenital amegakaryocytic thrombocytopenia.

This clonotype has ten or more counts. The rearrangement uses TRBV4-1 and TRBJ1-1; no clear D gene. Trimming shortened V by 0 bases and J by 2 bases, and 13 bases separated the two germline ends. The CDR3 runs 16 residues. Germline lookup yields CDR1 MGHRA and CDR2 YSYEKL. The CDR3 protein is CASSQDGNIANTEAFF. CDR3 nucleotide sequence: TGCGCCAGCAGCCAAGATGGCAACATTGCAAACACTGAAGCTTTCTTT.

This clonotype was picked up many times. This sequence joins TRBV5-1 and TRBJ1-2, with a possible D match to TRBD1 (5 bases). V lost 0 bases to trimming and J lost 2 bases, with 8 bases between them. Germline V gene sequence: CDR1 SGHRS, CDR2 YFSETQ. The CDR3 loop spans 14 amino acids. In DNA, the CDR3 is TGCGCCAGCAGCTTGGGGGGCAACAACTATGGCTACACCTTC. Its translation is CASSLGGNNYGYTF.

This chain joins TRBV7-9 and TRBJ2-5, with TRBD2 identical over 11 bases. The CDR3 loop spans 15 amino acids. The V and J ends lost 5 bases and 4 bases, in that order; junction bases with no gene match: 6. CDR1 SEHNR and CDR2 FQNEAQ come from the germline V gene (reference sequence). The CDR3 DNA reads as TGTGCCAGCAGCCTTGATAGCGGGGGGGCAGAGACCCAGTACTTC. It yields the protein CASSLDSGGAETQYF.

This clonotype appeared many times. The CDR3 nucleotides are TGCAGTGCTAGTCCCGGACAGGGGAGTTCACCCCTCCACTTT. As protein: CSASPGQGSSPLHF. The rearrangement uses TRBV20-1 and TRBJ1-6; the match to TRBD1 covers 9 bases. This CDR3 comprises 14 residues. J gave up 9 bases and V 3 bases, and 6 bases lay outside the gene matches. Looked up from germline, CDR1 is DFQATT and CDR2 is SNEGSKA (reference sequence).

This clonotype was counted ten times or more. The CDR3 DNA sequence: TGTGCCAGCGGGGACAGTAAATCCTACGAGCAGTACTTC. Its protein is CASGDSKSYEQYF. This rearrangement joins TRBV7-9 to TRBJ2-7; TRBD1 matches 7 bases. CDR3 length: 13 residues. Germline V gene lookup returns CDR1 SEHNR and CDR2 FQNEAQ (reference sequence). V was pared by 8 bases and J by 1 base, with 5 bases of the junction left unmatched.

This clonotype was recorded at least ten times. The rearrangement links TRBV2 to TRBJ2-3; tentative D call: TRBD2 (5 bases). Trimming left V 7 bases short and J 3 bases short, with 20 bases between. The germline gives CDR1 SNHLY, CDR2 FYNNEI. The CDR3 spans 16 residues. In DNA form, the CDR3 reads TGTGCCAGCACCCTGTTGGGGAGTCCGGGAACAGATACGCAGTATTTT. Protein product: CASTLLGSPGTDTQYF. Full variable domain (missing parts from reference TRBV2 and TRBJ2-3): EPEVTQTPSHQVTQMGQEVILRCVPISNHLYFYWYRQILGQKVEFLVSFYNNEISEKSEIFDDQFSVERPDGSNFTLKIRSTKLEDSAMYFCASTLLGSPGTDTQYFGPGTRLTVL.

In this sample, this clonotype turned up a few times. V is TRBV20-1 and J is TRBJ1-1; no clear D gene. The V end was cut by 4 bases, the J end by 0 bases, with 12 bases between. This CDR3 has 14 amino acids. Germline lookup yields CDR1 DFQATT and CDR2 SNEGSKA (reference sequence). CDR3 DNA sequence: TGCAGTGCTACCCCACCCTGGGTGAACACTGAAGCTTTCTTT. Translating gives CSATPPWVNTEAFF.